This TCR beta chain was captured by sequencing in a study of metastatic and nonmetastatic thyroid tumors. All patients were treatment-naive before thyroid surgery. The CDR3 contains 13 residues. The germline V gene encodes CDR1 MNHEY and CDR2 SMNVEV (reference sequence). V lost 6 bases to trimming and J lost 9 bases; unmatched junction nucleotides: 10. General study points: Reports indicated that malignant thyroid tumors showed significantly higher TCR beta diversity than benign nodules did, in blood and tumor.

Turning to this clone: Its antigen is not identified.

TCRdb used MiXCR to call clones anew from the PCR reads. This table holds around 15,000 clones, approximately 20% found once. The sequence came from a female donor with papillary thyroid cancer or a benign thyroid nodule (not recorded which). Some clones in this sample may be carry-over from other donors' samples. Sequencing was carried out using adjacent normal tissue. This rearrangement joins TRBV27 to TRBJ1-2; 7 bases are a match to TRBD1. CDR3 in amino acids: CASREGGAGCYTF. CDR3 sequence (DNA): TGTGCCAGCAGGGAAGGGGGCGCAGGTTGCTACACCTTC.